The entry that follows covers one T cell receptor beta chain sequence. Antigen: not known. Here immunoSEQ multiplex PCR was the method, and the copy in TCRdb shows in-frame clones only, minus some. The data contain about 80,000 clones, more than 75% of them singletons. CDR1 SGHNT and CDR2 YENEEA come from the germline V gene. After removal of 1 base from V and 8 bases from J, the junction contained 10 bases not matched to a gene. The CDR3 is 18 residues long. This entry is derived from a study of OX40 agonist ivuxolimab in advanced cancers. General study points: Clones of CD4+ and CD8+ blood T cells grew by week 6 at doses of 0.1 to 3.0 mg/kg.

The source material was CD4+ or CD8+ T cells sorted from blood, sampled in a trial of the OX40 agonist ivuxolimab. The chain employs TRBV11-3 and TRBJ2-1, with 14 bases identical to TRBD2. The receptor comes from an adult with an advanced solid tumor such as melanoma, head and neck, liver or kidney cancer. In DNA form, the CDR3 reads TGTGCCAGCAGCTTAGGGGTGAGAGGGACTAGCGGGAGTGATGAGCAGTTCTTC. Translating it yields CASSLGVRGTSGSDEQFF.